A selection of T cell receptor beta chains follows, all from one sample in a study. Using its own MiXCR run on the 5' RACE reads, TCRdb lists one record per CDR3 protein. Here the sample spans under 60,000 distinct CDR3 sequences, around 26% being singletons. Sequenced input: naive CD4+ T cells sorted from blood. The receptors come from a female donor with breast cancer. CDR3s include the opening cysteine and the closing phenylalanine or tryptophan. The D gene is left open where the match is weak. The size of a clone is reported for some rows only, either as once, few or many, or as a class for expanded clones.

CDR3nt	CDR3aa	abundance	v_gene	len	d_gene	j_gene
TGCAGTGCTCGGACAGGGACTAATGAAAAACTGTTTTTT	CSARTGTNEKLFF	-	TRBV20-1	13	TRBD1	TRBJ1-4
TGTGCCAGCAGCCCCCCCAGGGGTAAAAATGAGCAGTTCTTC	CASSPPRGKNEQFF	few	TRBV7-6	14	-	TRBJ2-1
TGTGCCAGCAGCGTTACAGCGGGCGAGCAGTACTTC	CASSVTAGEQYF	-	TRBV9	12	-	TRBJ2-7
TGTGCCAGCAGCTTGATGGACAGAATCACAGATACGCAGTATTTT	CASSLMDRITDTQYF	few	TRBV7-2	15	-	TRBJ2-3
TGTGCCAGCAGCTTTTCGGGGAAAGGGGACGAGCAGTACTTC	CASSFSGKGDEQYF	-	TRBV11-2	14	-	TRBJ2-7
TGTGCCAGCAGTTACTCGCGGTGGGAGACCCAGTACTTC	CASSYSRWETQYF	-	TRBV6-2/TRBV6-3	13	-	TRBJ2-5
TGTGCCAGCAGCCCTCGGACTAGACGGGATGAGCAGTTCTTC	CASSPRTRRDEQFF	-	TRBV7-6	14	TRBD2	TRBJ2-1
TGTGCCAGCAGCTCCAGGGGATTCGTGGGGAATGAGCAGTTCTTC	CASSSRGFVGNEQFF	many	TRBV5-5	15	-	TRBJ2-1
TGCAGTGCTCAAAGACCGGGACTAGCGGACAGTACGCAGTATTTT	CSAQRPGLADSTQYF	few	TRBV20-1	15	TRBD2	TRBJ2-3
TGTGCCTGGAGTCTACCACAAGGTGGGACAGTGAACTACGAGCAGTACTTC	CAWSLPQGGTVNYEQYF	-	TRBV30	17	TRBD1	TRBJ2-7
TGTGCCAGCAGTTACTCGACGGGGGTAGTAGCGGGCCGCCTCCCAGATACGCAGTATTTT	CASSYSTGVVAGRLPDTQYF	many	TRBV6-5	20	TRBD2	TRBJ2-3
TGTGCCAGCACCCTCTGGGGGGCGCGGACGGATTCACCCCTCCACTTT	CASTLWGARTDSPLHF	many	TRBV6-5	16	-	TRBJ1-6
TGTGCCAGCAGCATTGGACAGGGGTTGTTGAATTCACCCCTCCACTTT	CASSIGQGLLNSPLHF	-	TRBV9	16	TRBD1	TRBJ1-6
TGCAGTGCGACTCGGGACGGAGGGGGCTACACCTTC	CSATRDGGGYTF	few	TRBV20-1	12	-	TRBJ1-2
TGCAGTGCTAGGGGGGTAGGGGGAAACTATGGCCACACCTTC	CSARGVGGNYGHTF	-	TRBV20-1	14	-	TRBJ1-2
TGCGCCAGCAGCTGGGGAAGGACTGGGGCCAACGTCCTGACTTTC	CASSWGRTGANVLTF	many	TRBV5-1	15	-	TRBJ2-6
TGCAGCGTTGTCCCCCGCGGGCAGGGCACTGAAGCTTTCTTT	CSVVPRGQGTEAFF	medium-sized	TRBV29-1	14	-	TRBJ1-1
TGTGCCAGCAGCTTGGTTTTTAGGGCCAACACCGGGGAGCTGTTTTTT	CASSLVFRANTGELFF	-	TRBV7-2	16	-	TRBJ2-2
TGCAGTGCTAGAGACCTACAGGACTATGGCTACACCTTC	CSARDLQDYGYTF	once	TRBV20-1	13	-	TRBJ1-2
TGTGCCTTATCGGGACAGCGCTATGGCTACACCTTC	CALSGQRYGYTF	-	TRBV6-1	12	TRBD1	TRBJ1-2
TGTGCCAGCAGCTTAGACCGGGCGTGGGGCACTGAAGCTTTCTTT	CASSLDRAWGTEAFF	few	TRBV11-2	15	-	TRBJ1-1
TGTGCCAGCACCCCCACAGGGGACACTGAAGCTTTCTTT	CASTPTGDTEAFF	-	TRBV28	13	TRBD1	TRBJ1-1
TGTGCCAGCAGCCGGCTGAAGGTGGACGAGCAGTTCTTC	CASSRLKVDEQFF	few	TRBV4-2	13	-	TRBJ2-1
TGCGCCAGCAGCCTGGAGGGCAGGGGCGATCAGCCCCAGCATTTT	CASSLEGRGDQPQHF	many	TRBV5-1	15	-	TRBJ1-5
TGTGCCAGCAATACACAGATACGAGACCCATGGTATTTT	CASNTQIRDPWYF	-	TRBV5-5	13	-	TRBJ2-3
TGCAGTGCTAACCCGCAACAGGGGGAAGAGACCCAGTACTTC	CSANPQQGEETQYF	many	TRBV20-1	14	TRBD1	TRBJ2-5
TGTGCCAGCAGGAACAGGGGATTTGAGCAGTACTTC	CASRNRGFEQYF	few	TRBV5-6	12	TRBD1	TRBJ2-7
TGTGCCAGCAGCTTGGGGTGGGGACTAGCCAAAAACATTCAGTACTTC	CASSLGWGLAKNIQYF	-	TRBV5-5	16	-	TRBJ2-4
TGCGCCAGCAGCACCCTACTTGGGACTGAGCAGTTCTTC	CASSTLLGTEQFF	-	TRBV5-1	13	-	TRBJ2-1
TGTGCTAGCAGTCCAGGACTAGTGGGACTCCACGAGCAGTACTTC	CASSPGLVGLHEQYF	-	TRBV27	15	TRBD2	TRBJ2-7
TGCAGTGCTAGGGACAGCGGGAGGGACGACGAGCAGTACTTC	CSARDSGRDDEQYF	-	TRBV20-1	14	TRBD2	TRBJ2-7
TGCGCCAGCAGCGCGGGACTAGTTTCCTACAATGAGCAGTTCTTC	CASSAGLVSYNEQFF	-	TRBV5-1	15	TRBD2	TRBJ2-1
TGTGCCGGCAGTTCCGCAAGGGTCCCTAATGAAAAACTGTTTTTT	CAGSSARVPNEKLFF	-	TRBV27	15	-	TRBJ1-4
TGTGCCAGCAGGACTAGCGGGAGGTTGCCCAATGAGCAGTTCTTC	CASRTSGRLPNEQFF	few	TRBV25-1	15	TRBD2	TRBJ2-1
TGTGCCAGCAGCGCTCAGTCCAGGCGGACTGAAGCTTTCTTT	CASSAQSRRTEAFF	few	TRBV9	14	-	TRBJ1-1
TGTGCCAGCAGCCCCGGGACAGGCAATGAGCAGTTCTTC	CASSPGTGNEQFF	-	TRBV6-5	13	TRBD1	TRBJ2-1
TGTGCCAGCAGCCAAATAAACTCAGAAGCTTTCTTT	CASSQINSEAFF	-	TRBV3-1	12	-	TRBJ1-1
TGCAGTGCTAGAGCCCTTCGGGGAGTGGGTCCACCCCTCCACTTT	CSARALRGVGPPLHF	-	TRBV20-1	15	-	TRBJ1-6
TGCGCCAGCAGCCAAGATTGGTCCAGGTCTAGCACAGATACGCAGTATTTT	CASSQDWSRSSTDTQYF	few	TRBV4-1	17	-	TRBJ2-3
TGTGCCAGCAGGATAGCGGGAGTGGCCAAAAACATTCAGTACTTC	CASRIAGVAKNIQYF	-	TRBV2	15	TRBD2	TRBJ2-4
TGTGCCAGCAGTTCATGGTTTGAAGCTTTCTTT	CASSSWFEAFF	-	TRBV7-2	11	-	TRBJ1-1
TGCAGCGTTGGGACAGGGCCAACAGATACGCAGTATTTT	CSVGTGPTDTQYF	many	TRBV29-1	13	TRBD1	TRBJ2-3
TGCAGTGCCTATAGCGGGAGGGATTACAATGAGCAGTTCTTC	CSAYSGRDYNEQFF	-	TRBV20-1	14	TRBD2	TRBJ2-1
TGTGCCACCAGCAGAGATAGGGGATCTGGAAACACCATATATTTT	CATSRDRGSGNTIYF	few	TRBV15	15	-	TRBJ1-3
TGTGACAGCAGCGTAGCTGTAGTAGGCAATGAGCAGTTCTTC	CDSSVAVVGNEQFF	-	TRBV9	14	-	TRBJ2-1
TGTGCCAGTAAAAGGACTAGCGGGAGAGGGTCCTACAATGAGCAGTTCTTC	CASKRTSGRGSYNEQFF	few	TRBV19	17	TRBD2	TRBJ2-1
TGTGCCAGCAGCCGCAGTGGCGGGAGTGCGAATACGCAGTATTTT	CASSRSGGSANTQYF	many	TRBV7-2	15	TRBD2	TRBJ2-3
TGCAGTGCTAGAGATCGACCGCTGAGCTCCTACGAGCAGTACTTC	CSARDRPLSSYEQYF	-	TRBV20-1	15	-	TRBJ2-7
TGTGCCAGCATCGGGGGCGCGAACACTGAAGCTTTCTTT	CASIGGANTEAFF	-	TRBV28	13	-	TRBJ1-1
TGTGCCACCAAGGAAGGGAACGGGAGCTCCTACGAGCAGAACTTC	CATKEGNGSSYEQNF	-	TRBV6-1	15	-	TRBJ2-7
TGTGCCAGCATCGAGGGGGATACGCAGTATTTT	CASIEGDTQYF	-	TRBV6-6	11	-	TRBJ2-3
TGTGCCAGCACCCCGACAGGGGGCGCCTACGAGCAGTACTTC	CASTPTGGAYEQYF	-	TRBV12-3/TRBV12-4	14	TRBD1	TRBJ2-7
TGCAGTACCGGGACGGAGCTGAATGAAGCTTTCTTT	CSTGTELNEAFF	-	TRBV29-1	12	-	TRBJ1-1
TGCAGTGCTGAGACAGGACAAGAGACCCAGTACTTC	CSAETGQETQYF	few	TRBV20-1	12	-	TRBJ2-5
TGCGCCAGCAGCTTGTTATCCAGGGGGACAATGAACACTGAAGCTTTCTTT	CASSLLSRGTMNTEAFF	many	TRBV5-1	17	TRBD1	TRBJ1-1
TGTGCCAGCAGTGTGAGCCCCACCTACGAGCAGTACTTC	CASSVSPTYEQYF	few	TRBV28	13	-	TRBJ2-7
TGTGCCAGCAGCTTTGATGAACTAGGACAGAGCTCCTACAATGAGCAGTTCTTC	CASSFDELGQSSYNEQFF	few	TRBV7-8	18	-	TRBJ2-1